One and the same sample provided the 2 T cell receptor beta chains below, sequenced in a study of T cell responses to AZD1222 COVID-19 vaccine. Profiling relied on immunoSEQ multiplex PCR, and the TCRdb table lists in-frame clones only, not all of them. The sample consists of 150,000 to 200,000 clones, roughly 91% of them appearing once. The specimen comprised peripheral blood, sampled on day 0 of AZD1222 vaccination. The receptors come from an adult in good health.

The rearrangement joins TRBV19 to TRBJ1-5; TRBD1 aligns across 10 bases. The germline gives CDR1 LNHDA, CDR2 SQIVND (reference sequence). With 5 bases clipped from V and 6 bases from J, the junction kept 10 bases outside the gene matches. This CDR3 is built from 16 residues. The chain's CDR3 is CASSPRQGAPGQPQHF. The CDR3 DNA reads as TGTGCCAGTAGTCCAAGACAGGGGGCGCCCGGTCAGCCCCAGCATTTT.

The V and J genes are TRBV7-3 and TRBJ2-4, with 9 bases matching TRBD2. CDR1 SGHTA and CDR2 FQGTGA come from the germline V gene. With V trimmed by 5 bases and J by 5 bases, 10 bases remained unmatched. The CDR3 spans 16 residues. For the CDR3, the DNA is TGTGCCAGCAGCCTATCGGGTAGCGGGAGCCAAAACATTCAGTACTTC. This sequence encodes CASSLSGSGSQNIQYF.